These T cell receptor beta chains were read from a single sample in a study of blood T cell repertoires in COVID-19. Sequencing was performed with immunoSEQ multiplex PCR; in TCRdb, only in-frame clones are kept and a portion is missing. The table has more than 150,000 clones, 75% to 85% seen once; the top ten hold over 9.5%. What was sequenced was PBMCs or T cells enriched from blood (not recorded which). These receptors came from a man between 40 and 49 years old who had recovered from COVID-19. CDR3s include the opening cysteine and the closing phenylalanine or tryptophan. Fields, in order: CDR3 length, D gene, J gene, V gene, CDR3 protein. The D gene is left open where the match is weak.

16	TRBD1	TRBJ1-1	TRBV19	CASSIRDRGIGTEAFF
12	TRBD2	TRBJ2-1	TRBV7-9	CASSRDYRGQFF
12	.	TRBJ1-1	TRBV19	CASNTGYTEAFF
16	TRBD2	TRBJ2-1	TRBV3-1/TRBV3-2	CASSRIEREPYNEQFF
13	TRBD2	TRBJ2-5	TRBV12-3/TRBV12-4	CASTSGGGETQYF
16	.	TRBJ1-2	TRBV30	CAWSGGIGQGYYGYTF
14	.	TRBJ1-1	TRBV10-1	CASSEGRLNTEAFF
15	.	TRBJ2-3	TRBV7-9	CASRDFRSRTDTQYF
13	TRBD1	TRBJ1-2	TRBV12-3/TRBV12-4	CASSLPGQTGYTF
16	TRBD2	TRBJ2-5	TRBV7-2	CASSPRLAGGQETQYF
15	TRBD1	TRBJ2-2	TRBV5-1	CASSLGTGHTGELFF
16	.	TRBJ1-2	TRBV2	CASSVEAAESNYGYTF
15	.	TRBJ2-5	TRBV7-7	CASSTNRDNQETQYF
13	.	TRBJ1-1	TRBV2	CASSEEGVLVAFF
15	TRBD1	TRBJ1-6	TRBV2	CASTGTGGLNSPLHF
15	.	TRBJ1-2	TRBV7-2	CASSPAGDYGYGYTF
16	.	TRBJ1-1	TRBV27	CASSPSVGEAHTEAFF
16	.	TRBJ2-3	TRBV13	CASSLGLGKPTDTQYF
15	TRBD1	TRBJ2-2	TRBV19	CASLPGQTNTGELFF
14	TRBD1	TRBJ2-7	TRBV10-3	CAIRPGQEAFEQYF
17	.	TRBJ1-2	TRBV3-1/TRBV3-2	CASSQDLGRAVVSGYTF
13	.	TRBJ1-5	TRBV2	CASKSGSGQPQHF
15	TRBD2	TRBJ2-7	TRBV19	CASRVSGSGTYEQYF
20	TRBD2	TRBJ2-1	TRBV10-3	CAISEPWTSGSRVGYNEQFF
14	.	TRBJ2-2	TRBV2	CASTASMNTGELFF
18	.	TRBJ1-3	TRBV5-1	CASSLEIVAGSWGNTIYF
14	.	TRBJ2-7	TRBV19	CASSLGSSSYEQYF
15	TRBD2	TRBJ2-5	TRBV14	CASSNLAGAGETQYF
15	TRBD1	TRBJ2-7	TRBV2	CASSEDSGQSYEQYF
15	.	TRBJ2-1	TRBV5-1	CASSLAEGPGAEQFF
16	.	TRBJ2-1	TRBV9	CASSVGARITYNEQFF
17	TRBD1	TRBJ1-1	TRBV5-1	CASSSGTGGSFNTEAFF
16	TRBD1	TRBJ1-2	TRBV19	CASSFLLTGGHGGYTF
15	TRBD1	TRBJ1-1	TRBV6-5	CASGKGTGLFTEAFF
14	TRBD2	TRBJ2-1	TRBV10-3	CAINSGGSYNEQFF
13	TRBD1	TRBJ1-5	TRBV3-1/TRBV3-2	CASSQQGGQPQHF
15	.	TRBJ2-7	TRBV4-3	CASSQEGGRSYEQYF
15	.	TRBJ1-1	TRBV19	CASSIDQGTGTEAFF
15	TRBD2	TRBJ2-1	TRBV10-3	CAIRESGSEGNEQFF
17	.	TRBJ2-2	TRBV3-1/TRBV3-2	CASSQPPGHVNTGELFF
15	.	TRBJ2-1	TRBV7-2	CASSFRESGRNEQFF
15	.	TRBJ1-6	TRBV7-2	CASSDPGHSMSPLHF
14	.	TRBJ2-1	TRBV7-9	CASRGGGPINEQFF
13	.	TRBJ1-1	TRBV19	CASSIDREVRAFF
16	TRBD1	TRBJ1-3	TRBV7-2	CASSPNQGAIGNTIYF
14	TRBD2	TRBJ2-1	TRBV3-1/TRBV3-2	CASSQTSVPNEQFF
16	TRBD2	TRBJ2-1	TRBV3-1/TRBV3-2	CASSPWGAGVNNEQFF
14	.	TRBJ2-2	TRBV20-1	CSASPRGNTGELFF
14	TRBD2	TRBJ2-1	TRBV28	CASGTSGRGDEQFF
15	TRBD1	TRBJ1-5	TRBV4-3	CASSRSTGSTGPQHF
19	TRBD2	TRBJ2-3	TRBV7-9	CASSSPVAGDKRYTDTQYF
15	.	TRBJ1-1	TRBV28	CASSLGQPSVGEAFF
13	.	TRBJ1-5	TRBV6-5	CASSYSAAQPQHF
15	TRBD1	TRBJ2-7	TRBV18	CASSLGTGSPYEQYF
17	TRBD2	TRBJ2-1	TRBV11-2	CASSPTRTSGTYNEQFF